The rows below give T cell receptor beta chains drawn from one sample of a study of T-cell reconstitution after alpha-beta-depleted transplantation in children. TCRdb called the PCR reads again in MiXCR, with one record for every CDR3 protein. The sample has about 350,000 distinct CDR3 sequences, under 20% seen once. Sequencing used PBMCs, mostly from graft donor cells, obtained 360 days after TCRalphabeta/CD19-depleted stem cell transplant. The origin of the receptors is a male patient between 2 and 9 years old who had a stem cell transplant for acute lymphoblastic leukemia, so the T cells may come from the graft donor. CDR3s include the opening cysteine and the closing phenylalanine or tryptophan. The D gene is left open where the match is weak. Clone size is stated in some rows and not others, as once, few, many or a class when expanded.

J gene: TRBJ2-3; V gene: TRBV7-3; clone size: few; D gene: TRBD2; CDR3 DNA: TGTGCCAGCAGCTTAACGGGAGGGCCATCAGATACGCAGTATTTT; CDR3 protein: CASSLTGGPSDTQYF
J gene: TRBJ2-1; V gene: TRBV30; clone size: many; D gene: TRBD2; CDR3 DNA: TGTGCCTGGAGGTCTAGCGGGAGCTCCTACAATGAGCAGTTCTTC; CDR3 protein: CAWRSSGSSYNEQFF
J gene: TRBJ2-1; V gene: TRBV20-1; clone size: -; D gene: TRBD2; CDR3 DNA: TGCAGTGCTCAAACTCTAGCGGGACGGAATGAGCAGTTCTTC; CDR3 protein: CSAQTLAGRNEQFF
J gene: TRBJ1-3; V gene: TRBV10-3; clone size: once; D gene: -; CDR3 DNA: TGTGCCTCGCAACCCCAGGCGACCTCTGGAAACACCATATATTTT; CDR3 protein: CASQPQATSGNTIYF
J gene: TRBJ2-2; V gene: TRBV7-2; clone size: many; D gene: -; CDR3 DNA: TGTGCCAGCAGCTCGACGGGGCCGAACACCGGGGAGCTGTTTTTT; CDR3 protein: CASSSTGPNTGELFF
J gene: TRBJ2-2; V gene: TRBV5-1; clone size: many; D gene: -; CDR3 DNA: TGCGCCAGCAGCTTGTATACCGGGGAGCTGTTTTTT; CDR3 protein: CASSLYTGELFF
J gene: TRBJ1-5; V gene: TRBV12-5; clone size: -; D gene: -; CDR3 DNA: TGTGCTAGTGCCCAATTCAATAGCAATCAGCCCCAGCATTTT; CDR3 protein: CASAQFNSNQPQHF
J gene: TRBJ2-7; V gene: TRBV7-2; clone size: few; D gene: -; CDR3 DNA: TGTGCCAGCAGCTTAGGAATCGTCAGGGTAGACTACGAGCAGTACTTC; CDR3 protein: CASSLGIVRVDYEQYF
J gene: TRBJ1-4; V gene: TRBV4-1; clone size: -; D gene: -; CDR3 DNA: TGCGCCAGCAGCCACCAACAGGGTTTCGGTGAAAAACTGTTTTTT; CDR3 protein: CASSHQQGFGEKLFF
J gene: TRBJ2-5; V gene: TRBV7-3; clone size: -; D gene: -; CDR3 DNA: TGTGCCAGCAGCTTAGCGGGCGTGGGGCTTGAGACCCAGTACTTC; CDR3 protein: CASSLAGVGLETQYF
J gene: TRBJ2-1; V gene: TRBV4-3; clone size: -; D gene: -; CDR3 DNA: TGCGCCAGCAGCCGGTCATCTGGGAACAATGAGCAGTTCTTC; CDR3 protein: CASSRSSGNNEQFF
J gene: TRBJ2-5; V gene: TRBV4-1; clone size: -; D gene: -; CDR3 DNA: TGCGCCAGCAGCCAAGATCCCCCCCCGGGAGTGGAGGAGACCCAGTACTTC; CDR3 protein: CASSQDPPPGVEETQYF
J gene: TRBJ2-7; V gene: TRBV19; clone size: -; D gene: TRBD1; CDR3 DNA: TGTGCCAGTAGCAACAGGGGGTCATTAGCCTACGAGCAGTACTTC; CDR3 protein: CASSNRGSLAYEQYF
J gene: TRBJ2-1; V gene: TRBV29-1; clone size: many; D gene: -; CDR3 DNA: TGCAGCGTTGAGGGAAGCTCCTACAATGAGCAGTTCTTC; CDR3 protein: CSVEGSSYNEQFF
J gene: TRBJ2-1; V gene: TRBV19; clone size: many; D gene: -; CDR3 DNA: TGTGCCAGTAGGAACCCCGTGGGCGGCTCCTACAATGAGCAGTTCTTC; CDR3 protein: CASRNPVGGSYNEQFF
J gene: TRBJ2-1; V gene: TRBV5-1; clone size: -; D gene: -; CDR3 DNA: TGCGCCAGCAGCTTGATCTTGGGACCTAGTGAGCAGTTCTTC; CDR3 protein: CASSLILGPSEQFF
J gene: TRBJ2-1; V gene: TRBV10-3; clone size: many; D gene: -; CDR3 DNA: TGTGCCATCAAGGGGCCTACCTACAATGAGCAGTTCTTC; CDR3 protein: CAIKGPTYNEQFF
J gene: TRBJ2-5; V gene: TRBV5-6; clone size: few; D gene: TRBD2; CDR3 DNA: TGTGCCAGCAGCTGGGGCGCGGGAGCAGAGACCCAGTACTTC; CDR3 protein: CASSWGAGAETQYF
J gene: TRBJ1-1; V gene: TRBV5-1; clone size: -; D gene: -; CDR3 DNA: TGCGCCAGCAGCTTGGTTTTAGGGGCGGATACTGAAGCTTTCTTT; CDR3 protein: CASSLVLGADTEAFF
J gene: TRBJ2-1; V gene: TRBV7-2; clone size: -; D gene: -; CDR3 DNA: TGTGCCAGCGCGGGAATATGGGAGTTCTTTTCCTACAATGAGCAGTTCTTC; CDR3 protein: CASAGIWEFFSYNEQFF
J gene: TRBJ1-6; V gene: TRBV27; clone size: few; D gene: -; CDR3 DNA: TGTGCCAGCAAACCTTTCATCCGTTCGGGACGGTATAATTCACCCCTCCACTTT; CDR3 protein: CASKPFIRSGRYNSPLHF
J gene: TRBJ2-1; V gene: TRBV4-1; clone size: -; D gene: TRBD2; CDR3 DNA: TGCGCCAGCAGCCAAGTGTCCCCCAGGACTAGCGGGAGGAATGAGCAGTTCTTC; CDR3 protein: CASSQVSPRTSGRNEQFF